This T cell receptor beta chain was documented in a study of blood T cells in healthy people across ages. Study-level background: Template switching recovered approximately one barcoded beta molecule for every two T cells.

General study results and limits: Age showed a roughly linear inverse relationship with TCR beta diversity per million T cells.

It was with a sample-barcoded 5' primer and a J-beta primer mix that a second PCR of roughly 7 to 11 cycles was run. TCRdb re-called the 5' RACE reads through MiXCR, storing one row per CDR3 protein. The sample lists about 780,000 distinct CDR3 sequences, about 46% occurring once. CDR1 is DFQATT and CDR2 is SNEGSKA in the germline V gene (reference sequence). The junction had 19 bases not matched to a gene; V was cut back by 4 bases and J by 5 bases. This CDR3 is built from 18 residues. Regarding this clonotype: Antigen unknown.

The receptor was isolated from an elderly man in good health. Sequenced sample: blood. The chain joins TRBV20-1 to TRBJ2-3; 9 bases fit TRBD2. Written as DNA, the CDR3 is TGCAGTGCTACCACCTCAGGGGAGCCGGGACTAGCAGTAGATACGCAGTATTTT. It yields the protein CSATTSGEPGLAVDTQYF.